This passage covers 30 T cell receptor beta chains from one sample sequenced in a study of T cell changes during pregnancy in multiple sclerosis. The data were produced by immunoSEQ multiplex PCR, yet TCRdb's version contains in-frame clones alone and is incomplete. The sample includes 50,000 to 70,000 clones, roughly 92% of them seen just once. The sequenced sample was peripheral blood, obtained in the first trimester of pregnancy. The receptors here all came from a female donor with multiple sclerosis, enrolled in a pregnancy study.

The gene calls are TRBV21-1 and TRBJ2-7; the table assigns TRBD1, which was not confirmed against the DNA. TRBV21-1 is shown as a pseudogene. This CDR3 has 13 amino acids. The CDR3 loop reads CASSKEQGYEQYF. The CDR3 DNA reads TGTGCCAGCAGCAAAGAACAGGGCTACGAGCAGTACTTC.

The chain recombines TRBV7-2 with TRBJ2-2; 10 bases line up with TRBD2. The CDR3 runs to 18 residues. V lost 2 bases, J lost 2 bases, and 8 bases stayed unmatched. The germline V gene encodes CDR1 SGHTA and CDR2 FQGNSA. The chain's CDR3 is CASSLHSLAGGNTGELFF. In DNA, the CDR3 is TGTGCCAGCAGCTTACACTCATTAGCGGGGGGTAACACCGGGGAGCTGTTTTTT.

J is TRBJ1-4 and V is TRBV9; 9 bases align to TRBD1. CDR3 length equals 15 residues. The germline CDR1 and CDR2 sequences are SGDLS and YYNGEE. V lost 0 bases to trimming and J lost 6 bases; unmatched junction nucleotides: 3. CDR3 in DNA: TGTGCCAGCAGCGTAGGTAACAGGGGGCATGAAAAACTGTTTTTT. Its protein is CASSVGNRGHEKLFF.

This sequence joins TRBV4-1 and TRBJ1-3; D uncertain. The V gene's germline CDR1 is MGHRA and CDR2 YSYEKL. V was cut by 4 bases and J by 4 bases, with 17 bases left in between. The CDR3 loop spans 16 amino acids. The CDR3 nucleotides are TGCGCCAGCAGCCGCGAGCACACAGCGGTAGGAAACACCATATATTTT. Its protein is CASSREHTAVGNTIYF.

CDR3 amino acids: CASSQAGGRGGGDTQYF. CDR3 nucleotides: TGTGCCAGCAGCCAAGCAGGGGGGCGGGGCGGGGGGGATACGCAGTATTTT. The genes are TRBV4-2 and TRBJ2-3; D is possibly TRBD2 (8 bases). The germline V gene has CDR1 LGHNA and CDR2 YNFKEQ. V was trimmed by 1 base and J by 6 bases, leaving 20 bases between them. The CDR3 spans 17 residues.

This sequence joins TRBV29-1 and TRBJ1-1, with 11 bases lining up with TRBD1. J lost 1 base, V lost 4 bases, and 11 bases had no gene match. The CDR3 has 17 residues. Germline-derived CDR1 and CDR2 are SQVTM and ANQGSEA. The CDR3 DNA follows: TGCAGCGTTGCGGGGGTTCCGGGACAGGGGGGGAACACTGAAGCTTTCTTT. Its translation: CSVAGVPGQGGNTEAFF. Drawing the rest from reference TRBV29-1 and TRBJ1-1, the complete variable domain is SAVISQKPSRDICQRGTSLTIQCQVDSQVTMMFWYRQQPGQSLTLIATANQGSEATYESGFVIDKFPISRPNLTFSTLTVSNMSPEDSSIYLCSVAGVPGQGGNTEAFFGQGTRLTVV.

The chain couples TRBV18 to TRBJ1-5, with 10 bases lining up with TRBD1. The junction had 3 bases not matched to a gene; V was cut back by 6 bases and J by 7 bases. Looked up from germline, CDR1 is KGHSH and CDR2 is LQKENI. There are 13 residues in the CDR3. The CDR3 DNA is TGTGCCAGCTCGGGACAGGGGTTACAGCCCCAGCATTTT. This sequence encodes CASSGQGLQPQHF.

The V call is TRBV15, the J call TRBJ2-2; D is unresolved. CDR1 and CDR2 from the germline V gene are LNHNV and YYDKDF (reference sequence). V dropped 6 bases and J dropped 6 bases, with 8 bases sitting between them. This CDR3 is built from 12 residues. For the CDR3, the DNA is TGTGCCACCAGTCCCGTCTCCGGGGAGCTGTTTTTT. Its translation: CATSPVSGELFF.

V gene TRBV2 combines with J gene TRBJ1-3, with TRBD1 matching over 8 bases. CDR1 and CDR2 from the germline V gene are SNHLY and FYNNEI. This CDR3 spans 16 amino acids. V shed 4 bases and J 3 bases; nucleotides not matched to a gene: 8. The CDR3 nucleotides are TGTGCCAGCAGTGGTCAGGGGGCTGCCAATGGAAACACCATATATTTT. Translation gives CASSGQGAANGNTIYF.

The chain recombines TRBV4-2 with TRBJ1-1, with D perhaps TRBD1 (6 bases). V was pared by 6 bases and J by 7 bases, with 9 bases between. The CDR3 runs 11 residues. Per the germline V gene, CDR1 is LGHNA and CDR2 is YNFKEQ. CDR3 DNA: TGTGCCAGCAGTACAGGGTTTGAAGCTTTCTTT. Its protein product is CASSTGFEAFF.

The chain joins TRBV5-4 to TRBJ2-1, with TRBD2 matching over 10 bases. The CDR3 contains 16 residues. Germline lookup yields CDR1 SGHNT and CDR2 YYREEE (reference sequence). With 6 bases clipped from V and 6 bases from J, the junction kept 12 bases outside the gene matches. CDR3 sequence (DNA): TGTGCCAGCATCCCTCTTCCGGGACTAGCGTCCAATGAGCAGTTCTTC. This encodes CASIPLPGLASNEQFF.

The rearrangement links TRBV7-3 to TRBJ1-2; 7 nucleotides match TRBD1. This CDR3 is 13 amino acids long. Germline V gives CDR1 SGHTA, CDR2 FQGTGA. The ends lost 4 bases at V and 5 bases at J; junction bases unmatched: 4. CDR3 amino acids: CASSSDRLYGYTF. CDR3 sequence (DNA): TGTGCCAGCAGCTCGGACAGGTTATATGGCTACACCTTC.

The rearrangement links TRBV29-1 to TRBJ1-1; possible D gene TRBD1, 6 bases. This CDR3 comprises 16 residues. Germline CDR1 and CDR2: SQVTM and ANQGSEA. Trimming shortened V by 3 bases and J by 1 base, and 18 bases separated the two germline ends. The CDR3 coding sequence is TGCAGCGTTGATGCCCCGTGGGGGCAGGAGAACACTGAAGCTTTCTTT. Translating gives CSVDAPWGQENTEAFF.

This sequence joins TRBV7-2 and TRBJ1-3; D remains unclear. CDR3 length: 13 amino acids. The V and J ends lost 0 bases and 8 bases respectively, with 8 bases between them. Germline CDR1 SGHTA, CDR2 FQGNSA. DNA for the CDR3: TGTGCCAGCAGCTTAGCCGAGGGAGACACCATATATTTT. Translated: CASSLAEGDTIYF. Looking up the rest from reference TRBV7-2 and TRBJ1-3 gives the full variable domain: GAGVSQSPSNKVTEKGKDVELRCDPISGHTALYWYRQSLGQGLEFLIYFQGNSAPDKSGLPSDRFSAERTGGSVSTLTIQRTQQEDSAVYLCASSLAEGDTIYFGEGSWLTVV.

The V gene is TRBV7-6, the J gene TRBJ2-7; 11 bases agree with TRBD1. This CDR3 has 14 amino acids. Trimming cost V 0 bases and J 10 bases; bases outside gene matches: 5. Per germline, CDR1 SGHVS and CDR2 FNYEAQ. The CDR3 spells CASSLAGTGGQQYF. The DNA of the CDR3 is TGTGCCAGCAGCTTAGCTGGGACAGGGGGACAACAGTACTTC.

This clone is a singleton in its sample. CDR3 in DNA: TGTGCCAGCAGCATCAACGGACAGGGACCCGTTGAAGCTTTCTTT. Encoded protein: CASSINGQGPVEAFF. The chain couples TRBV13 to TRBJ1-1; the match to TRBD1 covers 8 bases. With V trimmed by 5 bases and J by 7 bases, 12 bases remained unmatched. Germline V gene lookup returns CDR1 PRHDT and CDR2 FYEKMQ (reference sequence). The CDR3 sequence is 15 residues long. The entire variable domain, with the rest obtained from reference TRBV13 and TRBJ1-1, is as follows: AAGVIQSPRHLIKEKRETATLKCYPIPRHDTVYWYQQGPGQDPQFLISFYEKMQSDKGSIPDRFSAQQFSDYHSELNMSSLELGDSALYFCASSINGQGPVEAFFGQGTRLTVV.

The chain has TRBV9 and TRBJ1-1; 8 nucleotides agree with TRBD1. V trimming: 0 bases; J trimming: 6 bases; junction bases outside the gene matches: 1. CDR3 length equals 13 residues. Germline V gives CDR1 SGDLS, CDR2 YYNGEE. The chain's CDR3 is CASSVEGQAEAFF. The CDR3 bases are TGTGCCAGCAGCGTAGAGGGACAGGCTGAAGCTTTCTTT.

J is TRBJ2-7 and V is TRBV7-9; 10 bases agree with TRBD1. Germline CDR1 and CDR2: SEHNR and FQNEAQ (reference sequence). The CDR3 length is 13 residues. Unmatched junction bases numbered 4, after V lost 7 bases and J lost 4 bases. CDR3: CASIGQGDYEQYF. As DNA, the CDR3 is TGTGCCAGCATTGGACAGGGGGATTACGAGCAGTACTTC.

This clone was found a few times. The V call is TRBV28, the J call TRBJ1-1; no reliable D call. The CDR3 covers 13 residues. Trimming left V 1 base short and J 0 bases short, with 3 bases between. The germline CDR1 and CDR2 sequences are MDHEN and SYDVKM. The CDR3 DNA is TGTGCCAGCAGTTTATACTTGAACACTGAAGCTTTCTTT. This translates into CASSLYLNTEAFF.

The CDR3 DNA follows: TGTGCCAGCAGTTACTCAGCGGGGAGCACAGATACGCAGTATTTT. Its translation: CASSYSAGSTDTQYF. The V call is TRBV6-5, the J call TRBJ2-3; TRBD2 matches 7 bases. Germline values: CDR1 MNHEY, CDR2 SVGAGI. V lost 0 bases, J lost 0 bases, and 0 bases stayed unmatched. The length of the CDR3 is 15 residues.

The chain recombines TRBV9 with TRBJ2-1; 11 bases are a match to TRBD1. J was trimmed by 4 bases and V by 6 bases; bases with no gene match: 6. The germline gives CDR1 SGDLS, CDR2 YYNGEE. CDR3 length equals 15 residues. In DNA, the CDR3 is TGTGCCAGCAACAACCGGGACAGGGGGTACAATGAGCAGTTCTTC. This encodes CASNNRDRGYNEQFF.

The chain links TRBV15 to TRBJ2-4; D is possibly TRBD1 (5 bases). With 5 bases removed from V and 9 bases from J, the gap between germline ends came to 11 bases. CDR3 length: 12 amino acids. Germline CDR1 is LNHNV and CDR2 is YYDKDF (reference sequence). The CDR3 coding sequence is TGTGCCACCAGCGGGGCCGCATCCATTCAGTACTTC. Translation gives CATSGAASIQYF.

The chain links TRBV6-6 to TRBJ2-7; 8 positions match TRBD1. There are 14 residues in the CDR3. Germline V gives CDR1 MNHNY, CDR2 SVGAGI (reference sequence). With V trimmed by 2 bases and J by 2 bases, 2 bases remained unmatched. This CDR3 is CASSYLTGAYEQYF. CDR3 in DNA: TGTGCCAGCAGTTACCTGACAGGGGCCTACGAGCAGTACTTC.

The V and J genes are TRBV14 and TRBJ2-7, with 9 positions matching TRBD1. The length of the CDR3 is 17 residues. Trimming took 1 base from V and 0 from J; bases not matched to a gene: 7. The germline V gene has CDR1 SGHDN and CDR2 FVKESK. The CDR3 DNA reads TGTGCCAGCAGCCAAGCCCCGGGACAGGGAGGCTCCTACGAGCAGTACTTC. Translated, it gives CASSQAPGQGGSYEQYF.

The chain uses TRBV7-8 and TRBJ2-6; 11 bases are shared with TRBD1. After removal of 4 bases from V and 0 bases from J, the junction contained 8 bases not matched to a gene. The CDR3 is 19 residues long. The germline V gene encodes CDR1 SGHVS and CDR2 FQNEAQ. CDR3 region: CASSSPRTGGASGANVLTF. The CDR3, as DNA: TGTGCCAGCAGCTCGCCTCGGACAGGGGGCGCCTCTGGGGCCAACGTCCTGACTTTC.

The chain has TRBV5-6 and TRBJ2-7; D unclear. CDR3 length: 12 amino acids. V lost 6 bases and J 0 bases, leaving 7 bases between the germline ends. In germline, CDR1 is SGHDT, CDR2 YYEEEE. CDR3 nucleotide sequence: TGTGCCAGCAACAGCCTCTCCTACGAGCAGTACTTC. Translation: CASNSLSYEQYF.

The chain is built from TRBV10-3 and TRBJ1-2; 9 bases match TRBD1. The CDR3 loop spans 15 amino acids. J gave up 7 bases and V 2 bases, and 8 bases lay outside the gene matches. The germline gives CDR1 ENHRY, CDR2 SYGVKD. The CDR3 coding sequence is TGTGCCATCAGTGAGCAATTCGGACAGGGGTCTGGCTACACCTTC. It is translated as CAISEQFGQGSGYTF.

Written as DNA, the CDR3 is TGTGCCAGCAGCTTGAGACTAGCGGGGAACCAAGAGACCCAGTACTTC. Translated, it gives CASSLRLAGNQETQYF. The V gene is TRBV7-6, the J gene TRBJ2-5, with TRBD2 matching 11 bases. Germline CDR1 reads SGHVS; CDR2 reads FNYEAQ. The V and J ends lost 3 bases and 0 bases, in that order; junction bases with no gene match: 3. This CDR3 region has 16 residues. Full variable domain (missing parts from reference TRBV7-6 and TRBJ2-5): GAGVSQSPRYKVTKRGQDVALRCDPISGHVSLYWYRQALGQGPEFLTYFNYEAQQDKSGLPNDRFSAERPEGSISTLTIQRTEQRDSAMYRCASSLRLAGNQETQYFGPGTRLLVL.

This chain links TRBV27 with TRBJ1-1; D is possibly TRBD1 (6 bases). V lost 8 bases to trimming and J lost 0 bases, with 31 bases between them. Germline-derived CDR1 and CDR2 are MNHEY and SMNVEV (reference sequence). The CDR3 contains 20 residues. The CDR3 region has the DNA TGTGCCAGCGGTACAGGGCGAGTGTCGATCGGGGACCCCCTGAACACTGAAGCTTTCTTT. Residues: CASGTGRVSIGDPLNTEAFF.

This clone is a singleton in its sample. In nucleotides, the CDR3 is TGTGCCAGCAGTCCTAGTCCAAGGGATACGCAGTATTTT. This sequence encodes CASSPSPRDTQYF. The chain carries TRBV6-4 and TRBJ2-3; D call uncertain. The germline gives CDR1 MRHNA, CDR2 SNTAGT. V was cut by 5 bases and J by 6 bases, with 12 bases left in between. The CDR3 contains 13 residues.